Following are 9 T cell receptor beta chains from one sample sequenced in a study of T cell responses to AZD1222 COVID-19 vaccine. TCRdb's copy holds only in-frame clones and misses some; the assay was immunoSEQ multiplex PCR. The sample consists of fewer than 200,000 clones, approximately 86% of them appearing once. The sequences come from peripheral blood, collected on day 0 of AZD1222 vaccination. The receptors derive from an adult in good health.

CDR3 sequence: CASSPGGAGLGEQFF. CDR3 in DNA: TGTGCCAGCAGTCCCGGGGGGGCGGGATTGGGTGAGCAGTTCTTC. The rearrangement uses TRBV6-2 or TRBV6-3 and TRBJ2-1, with 8 bases identical to TRBD2. Looked up from germline, CDR1 is MNHEY and CDR2 is SVGEGT. With 5 bases clipped from V and 9 bases from J, the junction kept 12 bases outside the gene matches. The length of the CDR3 is 15 residues.

Only one count was recorded for this clone. The chain employs TRBV9 and TRBJ2-2; possible D gene TRBD2, 5 bases. Germline CDR1 SGDLS, CDR2 YYNGEE. Trimming pared 4 bases from V and 0 bases from J, leaving 16 bases between. This CDR3 comprises 17 residues. Here the CDR3 reads CASSKRRESANTGELFF. CDR3 bases: TGTGCCAGCAGCAAACGCCGGGAATCAGCGAACACCGGGGAGCTGTTTTTT.

The chain uses TRBV11-2 and TRBJ1-2; a possible D gene is TRBD1 (5 bases). This CDR3 region has 16 residues. Germline CDR1 reads SGHAT; CDR2 reads FQNNGV. V was cut by 6 bases and J by 8 bases, with 25 bases left in between. The CDR3 protein is CASSSLTGTAERGYTF. The CDR3 DNA sequence: TGTGCCAGCAGTTCCTTAACCGGGACCGCGGAGCGAGGCTACACCTTC.

This chain joins TRBV5-1 and TRBJ1-3, with 10 nucleotides matching TRBD1. Germline assignment: CDR1 SGHRS and CDR2 YFSETQ. The CDR3 loop spans 14 amino acids. With V trimmed by 5 bases and J by 3 bases, 2 bases remained unmatched. Here the CDR3 DNA reads TGCGCCAGCAGATGGACAGGGGGTGGAAACACCATATATTTT. This translates into CASRWTGGGNTIYF.

V and J are TRBV28 and TRBJ2-1, with 8 bases identical to TRBD1. The CDR3 is 15 amino acids. The germline CDR1 and CDR2 sequences are MDHEN and SYDVKM. The junction had 9 bases not matched to a gene; V was cut back by 7 bases and J by 4 bases. The CDR3, as DNA: TGTGCCAGCACCTTGGGGGGACAGGCATACAATGAGCAGTTCTTC. This codes for CASTLGGQAYNEQFF.

The V and J genes are TRBV21-1 and TRBJ2-5; no check of the table's D call, TRBD2, against the DNA was made. TRBV21-1 has pseudogene status. This CDR3 region has 17 residues. In nucleotides, the CDR3 is TGTGCCAGCAGCAGAGGAGGGACTAGCGGGGGGTATGGGACCCAGTACTTC. Translation gives CASSRGGTSGGYGTQYF.

This chain joins TRBV6-4 and TRBJ1-5; TRBD1 is a possible D gene (5 bases). The CDR3 sequence is 16 residues long. V shed 0 bases and J shed 5 bases, with 14 bases lying between them. Germline values: CDR1 MRHNA, CDR2 SNTAGT. The CDR3 sequence: CASSDSGSGVDQPQHF. CDR3 bases: TGTGCCAGCAGTGACTCGGGTTCGGGGGTCGATCAGCCCCAGCATTTT.

The chain recombines TRBV6-2 or TRBV6-3 with TRBJ2-7, with D perhaps TRBD2 (5 bases). This CDR3 contains 14 residues. V was clipped by 3 bases and J by 3 bases, with 12 bases between them. Germline V gives CDR1 MNHEY, CDR2 SVGEGT. The CDR3 nucleotides read TGTGCCAGCAGTTATCACACCCGGGGCTACGAGCAGTACTTC. This sequence encodes CASSYHTRGYEQYF.

V is TRBV10-1 and J is TRBJ2-7; 10 nucleotides align to TRBD2. This CDR3 is 17 amino acids long. Trimming took 0 bases from V and 4 from J; bases not matched to a gene: 9. In germline, CDR1 is WNHNN, CDR2 SYGVQD (reference sequence). This CDR3 reads CASSESRGGLAAYEQYF. As DNA, the CDR3 is TGCGCCAGCAGTGAGTCAAGAGGAGGACTAGCGGCTTACGAGCAGTACTTC.